This TCR beta chain was documented in a study of T cell repertoires in cytomegalovirus infection. At the level of the study: From public TCR beta signatures came an indication of both CMV infection and matching HLA type.

V lost 5 bases and J lost 1, with 10 bases in between. This CDR3 comprises 14 residues. This clonotype occurred many times. MiXCR, run by TCRdb on the reads, gives a single entry per CDR3 protein. The table has about 130,000 distinct CDR3 sequences, less than 9.5% seen once. This chain uses TRBV12-3 or TRBV12-4 with TRBJ2-3; D remains ambiguous. The sequence was collected from a human donor in good health (CMV status not recorded). Some clones in this sample may be carry-over from other donors' samples. The specimen was PBMCs. CDR3 residues: CASSRLAGTDTQYF. CDR3 in DNA: TGTGCCAGCAGTCGCCTTGCAGGCACAGATACGCAGTATTTT.